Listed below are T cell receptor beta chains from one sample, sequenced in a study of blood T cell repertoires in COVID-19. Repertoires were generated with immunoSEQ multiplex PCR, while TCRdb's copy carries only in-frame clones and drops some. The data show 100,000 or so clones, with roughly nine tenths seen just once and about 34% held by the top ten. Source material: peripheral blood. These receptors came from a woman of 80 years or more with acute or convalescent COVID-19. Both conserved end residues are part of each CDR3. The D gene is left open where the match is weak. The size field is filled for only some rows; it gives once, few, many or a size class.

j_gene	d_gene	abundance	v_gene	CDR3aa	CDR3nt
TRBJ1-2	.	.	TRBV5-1	CASSRDSPIGYTF	TGCGCCAGCAGCCGTGACAGCCCTATCGGCTACACCTTC
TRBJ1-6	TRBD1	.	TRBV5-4	CASSGNRGNSPLHF	TGTGCCAGCAGCGGGAACAGGGGAAATTCACCCCTCCACTTT
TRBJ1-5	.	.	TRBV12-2	CASRLCHRDRGNQPQHF	TGTGCAAGTCGCTTATGCCACCGGGATCGGGGCAATCAGCCCCAGCATTTT
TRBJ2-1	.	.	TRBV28	CASSDVSGLNEQFF	TGTGCCAGCAGTGACGTTTCGGGACTCAATGAGCAGTTCTTC
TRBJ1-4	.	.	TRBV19	CASSIGQTTNEKLFF	TGTGCCAGTAGTATAGGACAGACAACTAATGAAAAACTGTTTTTT
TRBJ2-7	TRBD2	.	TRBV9	CASSVGPTSGDYEQYF	TGTGCCAGCAGCGTTGGCCCGACTAGCGGGGACTACGAGCAGTACTTC
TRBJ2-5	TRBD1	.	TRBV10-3	CAISDSGQGGETQYF	TGTGCCATCAGTGATTCTGGACAGGGAGGAGAGACCCAGTACTTC
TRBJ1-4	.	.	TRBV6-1	CASSEARGNNEKLFF	TGTGCCAGCAGTGAAGCGCGGGGTAATAATGAAAAACTGTTTTTT
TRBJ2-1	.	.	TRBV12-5	CASGFLGAGEWSSYNEQFF	TGTGCTAGTGGTTTCCTTGGAGCGGGCGAGTGGAGCTCCTACAATGAGCAGTTCTTC
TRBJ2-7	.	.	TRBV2	CASSETPGHYEQYF	TGTGCCAGCAGTGAAACCCCAGGACACTACGAGCAGTACTTC
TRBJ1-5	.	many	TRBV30	CAWTSQGSNQPQHF	TGTGCCTGGACCTCTCAGGGAAGCAATCAGCCCCAGCATTTT
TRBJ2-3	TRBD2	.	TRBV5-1	CASSTGLAGVDTQYF	TGCGCCAGCAGCACGGGACTAGCGGGGGTAGATACGCAGTATTTT
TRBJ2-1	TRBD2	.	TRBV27	CASSLLVFGAGEQFF	TGTGCCAGCAGTTTATTGGTATTCGGAGCGGGGGAGCAGTTCTTC
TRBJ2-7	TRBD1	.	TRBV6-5	CASRTGQYEQYF	TGTGCCAGCAGGACGGGACAGTACGAGCAGTACTTC
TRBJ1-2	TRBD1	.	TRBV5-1	CASSSPPGQGSLSGGYTF	TGCGCCAGCAGCTCTCCCCCGGGACAGGGGTCTCTATCGGGTGGCTACACCTTC
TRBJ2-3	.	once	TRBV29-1	CSVDLGGRGTQYF	TGCAGCGTTGACTTGGGGGGGCGAGGTACGCAGTATTTT
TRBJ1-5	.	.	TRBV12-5	CASGPTPQPQHF	TGTGCTAGTGGTCCTACCCCCCAGCCCCAGCATTTT
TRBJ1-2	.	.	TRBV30	CAWSGGAGGYTF	TGTGCCTGGAGTGGTGGGGCCGGTGGCTACACCTTC
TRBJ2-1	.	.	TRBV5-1	CASRIGGGTGRDEQFF	TGCGCCAGCAGGATAGGTGGAGGGACGGGGCGCGATGAGCAGTTCTTC
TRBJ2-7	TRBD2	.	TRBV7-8	CASSLLAGGLEYF	TGTGCCAGCAGCTTACTAGCGGGGGGGTTGGAGTACTTC
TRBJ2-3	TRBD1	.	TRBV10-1	CASSEAGRGSDTQYF	TGCGCCAGCAGTGAGGCGGGCAGGGGGTCAGATACGCAGTATTTT
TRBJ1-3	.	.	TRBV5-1	CASSPGGLANTIYF	TGCGCCAGCAGCCCGGGGGGCTTGGCGAACACCATATATTTT
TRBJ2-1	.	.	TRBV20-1	CSETGQNEQFF	TGCAGTGAGACAGGTCAAAATGAGCAGTTCTTC
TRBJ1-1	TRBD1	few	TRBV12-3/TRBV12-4	CASSFTGAAFF	TGTGCCAGCAGTTTTACAGGGGCCGCTTTCTTT
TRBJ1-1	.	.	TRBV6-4	CASRKRGESTEAFF	TGTGCCAGCAGAAAAAGGGGTGAGAGCACTGAAGCTTTCTTT
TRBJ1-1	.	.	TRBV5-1	CASSFGGNTEAFF	TGCGCCAGCAGCTTCGGGGGGAACACTGAAGCTTTCTTT
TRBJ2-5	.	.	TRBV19	CASSTRLVQETQYF	TGTGCCAGTAGTACCAGACTAGTCCAAGAGACCCAGTACTTC
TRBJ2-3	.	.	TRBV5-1	CASSLAGQGLDTQYF	TGCGCCAGCAGCTTGGCAGGGCAGGGGTTGGATACGCAGTATTTT
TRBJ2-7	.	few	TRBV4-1	CASSQPLRGSSYEQYF	TGCGCCAGCAGCCAACCCCTCAGGGGTAGCTCCTACGAGCAGTACTTC
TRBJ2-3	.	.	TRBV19	CASRPRQGSTGGTTDTQYF	TGTGCCAGTAGACCACGGCAGGGGTCCACTGGGGGTACTACAGATACGCAGTATTTT
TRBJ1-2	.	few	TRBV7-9	CASSPTSGLYGYTF	TGTGCCAGCAGTCCTACGTCAGGGCTATATGGCTACACCTTC
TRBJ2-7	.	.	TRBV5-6	CASSGTVSYEQYF	TGTGCCAGCAGCGGGACTGTTTCCTACGAGCAGTACTTC
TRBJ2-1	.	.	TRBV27	CASSYAGPPRNEQFF	TGTGCCAGCAGTTACGCAGGGCCTCCTAGGAATGAGCAGTTCTTC
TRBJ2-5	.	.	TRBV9	CASSVVDGGSPGETQYF	TGTGCCAGCAGCGTAGTGGACGGGGGATCCCCGGGAGAGACCCAGTACTTC
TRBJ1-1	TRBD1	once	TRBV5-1	CASGTGDANTEAFF	TGCGCCAGCGGGACAGGGGATGCTAACACTGAAGCTTTCTTT
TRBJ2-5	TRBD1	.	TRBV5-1	CASAGTGGIKETQYF	TGCGCCAGCGCCGGGACAGGGGGCATCAAAGAGACCCAGTACTTC
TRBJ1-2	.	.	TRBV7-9	CASSLGTVYYGYTF	TGTGCCAGCAGCTTAGGGACAGTATACTATGGCTACACCTTC
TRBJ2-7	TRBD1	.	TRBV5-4	CASSSADRASYEQYF	TGTGCCAGCAGCTCCGCGGACAGGGCTTCCTACGAGCAGTACTTC
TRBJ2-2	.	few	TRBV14	CASSQATAGELFF	TGTGCCAGCAGCCAAGCGACAGCCGGGGAGCTGTTTTTT
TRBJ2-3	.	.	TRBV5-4	CASSPSRDLTDTQYF	TGTGCCAGCAGCCCTTCCCGGGACTTAACAGATACGCAGTATTTT
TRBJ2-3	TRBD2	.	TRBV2	CASRERLASPDTQYF	TGTGCCAGCAGAGAAAGACTAGCGAGCCCAGATACGCAGTATTTT
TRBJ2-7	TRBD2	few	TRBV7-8	CASRPRGGIARDEQYF	TGTGCCAGCAGACCACGGGGGGGGATAGCTCGGGACGAGCAGTACTTC
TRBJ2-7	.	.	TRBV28	CASSLAVLFGQYF	TGTGCCAGCAGTTTAGCCGTGCTGTTCGGTCAGTACTTC
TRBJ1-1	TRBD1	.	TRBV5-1	CASSWDRGTEAFF	TGCGCCAGCAGCTGGGACAGGGGCACTGAAGCTTTCTTT
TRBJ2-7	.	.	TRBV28	CASSLTPNSYEQYF	TGTGCCAGCAGTTTAACACCGAACTCCTACGAGCAGTACTTC
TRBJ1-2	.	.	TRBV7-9	CASSLAGQNGYTF	TGTGCCAGCAGCTTAGCCGGACAGAATGGCTACACCTTC
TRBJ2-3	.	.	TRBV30	CASNRDTKTDTQYF	TGTGCCTCAAACCGGGACACAAAAACAGATACGCAGTATTTT
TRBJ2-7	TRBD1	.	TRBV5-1	CASSLGSGQAGHEQYF	TGCGCCAGCAGCTTGGGTTCGGGACAGGCTGGGCACGAGCAGTACTTC
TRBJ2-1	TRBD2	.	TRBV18	CASSRGGFLYNEQFF	TGTGCCAGCTCACGCGGGGGGTTCCTCTACAATGAGCAGTTCTTC
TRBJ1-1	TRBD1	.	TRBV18	CASSLGQGGVGTEAFF	TGTGCCAGCTCACTGGGACAGGGAGGGGTTGGCACTGAAGCTTTCTTT
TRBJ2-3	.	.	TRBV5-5	CASSLAGGAITDTQYF	TGTGCCAGCAGCTTGGCCGGAGGGGCAATCACAGATACGCAGTATTTT
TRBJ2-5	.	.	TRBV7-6	CASSLRARVQETQYF	TGTGCCAGCAGCTTACGGGCCAGGGTGCAAGAGACCCAGTACTTC
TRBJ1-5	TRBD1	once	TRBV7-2	CASSLTGGINQPQHF	TGTGCCAGCAGCTTAACAGGGGGGATCAATCAGCCCCAGCATTTT
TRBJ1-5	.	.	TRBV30	CAWDQGNSNQPQHF	TGTGCCTGGGACCAGGGAAATAGCAATCAGCCCCAGCATTTT
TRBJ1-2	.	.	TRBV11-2	CASSLERSGNGYTF	TGTGCCAGCAGCTTAGAAAGGTCAGGGAATGGCTACACCTTC
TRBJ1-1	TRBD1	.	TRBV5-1	CASSSTGLNTEAFF	TGCGCCAGCAGCTCGACAGGGTTGAACACTGAAGCTTTCTTT
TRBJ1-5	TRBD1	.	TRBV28	CASSLRRDSPNQPQHF	TGTGCCAGCAGTTTACGTCGGGACAGCCCGAATCAGCCCCAGCATTTT
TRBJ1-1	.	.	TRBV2	CASSEGADTNTEAFF	TGTGCCAGCAGTGAAGGGGCAGATACAAACACTGAAGCTTTCTTT